This T cell receptor beta chain was recorded in a study of CD8 T cells in ankylosing spondylitis. Ten or more counts support this clonotype. Its antigen is unknown. The CDR3 runs to 19 residues. Germline CDR1 SGHAT, CDR2 FQNNGV. With V trimmed by 2 bases and J by 1 base, 10 bases remained unmatched. By quantitative 5'-RACE with molecular barcodes, the TCR beta libraries were made. TCRdb reanalysed the 5' RACE reads using MiXCR and keeps one entry per CDR3 protein. The sample has around 180,000 distinct CDR3 sequences, around a sixth seen once. Study-wide findings and caveats: A motif in TCR beta, a set of under 10 highly homologous variants, appeared characteristic of ankylosing spondylitis blood. Peripheral blood held disease-linked clones only at relatively low frequency, and these were CD8+. Matched ankylosing spondylitis synovial fluid reportedly showed significant enrichment of disease-linked clones.

The source material was blood, either unsorted or a sorted T cell fraction (not recorded which). This TCR derives from a male donor aged 10 to 35 with ankylosing spondylitis or in good health (not recorded which). The genes are TRBV11-2 and TRBJ2-6; 8 positions agree with TRBD2. CDR3 protein: CASSLSASGLGSGANVLTF. In nucleotides, the CDR3 is TGTGCCAGCAGCTTATCAGCTAGCGGGTTGGGATCTGGGGCCAACGTCCTGACTTTC. The complete variable domain, with remaining parts taken from reference TRBV11-2 and TRBJ2-6, reads EAGVAQSPRYKIIEKRQSVAFWCNPISGHATLYWYQQILGQGPKLLIQFQNNGVVDDSQLPKDRFSAERLKGVDSTLKIQPAKLEDSAVYLCASSLSASGLGSGANVLTFGAGSRLTVL.